Each of the 21 T cell receptor beta chains below was sequenced from the same sample in a study of T cell changes during pregnancy in multiple sclerosis. The assay was immunoSEQ multiplex PCR, and TCRdb's table has in-frame clones only and misses some. The data contain about 85,000 clones, roughly nine tenths of them seen just once; the ten biggest clones take up around 2.3%. The specimen comprised peripheral blood, sampled in the first trimester of pregnancy. These receptors came from a female donor with multiple sclerosis, enrolled in a pregnancy study.

The chain is built from TRBV28 and TRBJ1-6, with 9 bases lining up with TRBD1. The V gene end was trimmed by 3 bases and the J gene end by 9 bases; junction bases not matched to a gene: 6. The length of the CDR3 is 15 residues. The germline CDR1 and CDR2 sequences are MDHEN and SYDVKM. CDR3 sequence: CASSLVGQGRSPLHF. DNA of the CDR3: TGTGCCAGCAGTTTGGTCGGACAGGGGCGTTCACCCCTCCACTTT.

This clone was counted a single time. This chain links TRBV7-6 with TRBJ1-1, with D maybe TRBD1 (6 bases). This CDR3 is 21 amino acids long. V lost 5 bases to trimming and J lost 2 bases, with 33 bases between them. Germline CDR1 and CDR2: SGHVS and FNYEAQ. The CDR3 reads CASSPITIRGGKRLINTEAFF. In DNA form, the CDR3 reads TGTGCCAGCAGCCCCATCACCATTCGGGGGGGCAAGCGATTAATAAACACTGAAGCTTTCTTT.

V usage is TRBV7-2 and J usage is TRBJ1-5; 9 bases map to TRBD1. The CDR3 runs to 14 residues. V shed 5 bases, J shed 5 bases, and the junction held 4 bases outside the gene matches. Germline CDR1 reads SGHTA; CDR2 reads FQGNSA. The CDR3 nucleotides are TGTGCCAGCAGCGCCGGGACAGGGCATCAGCCCCAGCATTTT. Its translation is CASSAGTGHQPQHF.

This clone was counted a few times. The same CDR3 can be traced to other DNA sequences in this sample. CDR3 in amino acids: CASSRTVNTEAFF. The DNA for the CDR3 is TGTGCCAGCAGTCGTACGGTGAACACTGAAGCTTTCTTT. The rearrangement uses TRBV7-9 and TRBJ1-1; D unresolved. Germline CDR1 and CDR2: SEHNR and FQNEAQ (reference sequence). The V and J ends lost 6 bases and 0 bases respectively, with 8 bases between them. The CDR3 contains 13 residues.

Note on this clone: The identical CDR3 is also encoded by other nucleotide sequences in the sample. V usage is TRBV29-1 and J usage is TRBJ1-1; 8 bases map to TRBD1. The germline V gene encodes CDR1 SQVTM and CDR2 ANQGSEA. The CDR3 spans 12 residues. V lost 7 bases to trimming and J lost 0 bases; unmatched junction nucleotides: 1. The CDR3 protein is CSAGQVNTEAFF. CDR3 nucleotide sequence: TGCAGCGCGGGACAGGTGAACACTGAAGCTTTCTTT.

Turning to this clone: Other nucleotide sequences in the sample specify the same CDR3. The chain has TRBV7-9 and TRBJ1-2, with 8 bases identical to TRBD1. Germline CDR1 reads SEHNR; CDR2 reads FQNEAQ (reference sequence). This CDR3 has 19 amino acids. Losses at the gene ends were 5 bases for V and 4 bases for J; bases not matched to a gene: 21. The CDR3 nucleotides are TGTGCCAGCAGCCGACAAACCGGGACAGGAGCCTCAAGAGGCTATGGCTACACCTTC. Translated, it gives CASSRQTGTGASRGYGYTF. Using reference TRBV7-9 and TRBJ1-2 for the parts outside the CDR3, the full variable domain is DTGVSQNPRHKITKRGQNVTFRCDPISEHNRLYWYRQTLGQGPEFLTYFQNEAQLEKSRLLSDRFSAERPKGSFSTLEIQRTEQGDSAMYLCASSRQTGTGASRGYGYTFGSGTRLTVV.

The rearrangement joins TRBV5-1 to TRBJ2-3; no firm D call. V gave up 4 bases and J gave up 2 bases, with 14 bases separating them. Germline-derived CDR1 and CDR2 are SGHRS and YFSETQ. This CDR3 has 15 amino acids. CDR3 sequence reads: CASSEWAQSTDTQYF. The CDR3 nucleotides read TGCGCCAGCAGCGAGTGGGCTCAATCCACAGATACGCAGTATTTT.

The chain employs TRBV11-3 and TRBJ2-1, with 10 positions matching TRBD2. Germline CDR1 SGHNT, CDR2 YENEEA. The CDR3 has 18 residues. Germline trimming cut 3 bases from V and 7 bases from J; bases unmatched to any gene: 15. DNA of the CDR3: TGTGCCAGCAGCTTTTCTAGCGGGAGTAGGGTTGCGTTGAATGAGCAGTTCTTC. Residues: CASSFSSGSRVALNEQFF.

The J gene is TRBJ2-1, the V gene TRBV7-9; 8 positions match TRBD1. CDR1 is SEHNR and CDR2 is FQNEAQ in the germline V gene (reference sequence). Losses at the gene ends were 2 bases for V and 5 bases for J; bases not matched to a gene: 2. The CDR3 is 14 residues long. The CDR3 DNA reads as TGTGCCAGCAGCTTACCGACAGGGGACAATGAGCAGTTCTTC. This translates into CASSLPTGDNEQFF.

The gene calls are TRBV6-1 and TRBJ2-1; 7 bases fit TRBD2. Germline V gene sequence: CDR1 MNHNS, CDR2 SASEGT. The V gene end was trimmed by 8 bases and the J gene end by 5 bases; junction bases not matched to a gene: 12. This CDR3 has 15 residues. CDR3 in amino acids: CASEDPASGHNEQFF. CDR3 nucleotides: TGTGCCAGCGAAGACCCGGCTAGCGGACACAATGAGCAGTTCTTC.

The chain links TRBV6-4 to TRBJ2-2; 9 nucleotides match TRBD2. V lost 6 bases and J lost 4; bases outside the gene matches: 6. The CDR3 has 15 residues. The germline V gene encodes CDR1 MRHNA and CDR2 SNTAGT. CDR3 bases: TGTGCCAGCAGCCTACTAGCGGGCCCCACCGGGGAGCTGTTTTTT. Its translation: CASSLLAGPTGELFF.

This chain links TRBV6-5 with TRBJ1-6; D perhaps matches TRBD1 (6 bases). The V end was cut by 6 bases, the J end by 6 bases, with 9 bases between. The germline CDR1 and CDR2 sequences are MNHEY and SVGAGI. The CDR3 length is 13 residues. DNA of the CDR3: TGTGCCAGCAGACAGGGTACTAATTCACCCCTCCACTTT. It encodes CASRQGTNSPLHF.

The chain carries TRBV18 and TRBJ1-5, with D hard to call. There are 15 residues in the CDR3. The V gene lost 6 bases and the J gene lost 4 bases, with 16 bases spanning the gap. From germline, CDR1 is KGHSH and CDR2 LQKENI. CDR3 protein: CASSPSRVLNQPQHF. The CDR3, as DNA: TGTGCCAGCTCCCCGTCACGGGTTTTAAATCAGCCCCAGCATTTT.

V gene TRBV27 combines with J gene TRBJ1-2, with D maybe TRBD1 (5 bases). Trimming stripped 6 bases from V and 3 bases from J, with 11 bases between. Per the germline V gene, CDR1 is MNHEY and CDR2 is SMNVEV (reference sequence). This CDR3 is 13 amino acids long. The CDR3 nucleotides are TGTGCCAGCAGGTCGGGGGGGGACTATGGCTACACCTTC. Its protein product is CASRSGGDYGYTF.

This chain connects TRBV5-1 to TRBJ1-2, with 9 bases identical to TRBD1. CDR3 length: 16 residues. V was clipped by 3 bases and J by 6 bases; unmatched bases: 12. Germline-derived CDR1 and CDR2 are SGHRS and YFSETQ. In DNA form, the CDR3 reads TGCGCCAGCAGCTCAGGACAGGGGTCGAATTCCCATGGCTACACCTTC. It is translated as CASSSGQGSNSHGYTF.

This clone was observed once. The chain carries TRBV5-1 and TRBJ2-5; 7 bases fit TRBD2. Germline CDR1 is SGHRS and CDR2 is YFSETQ. V was clipped by 6 bases and J by 5 bases; unmatched bases: 13. The length of the CDR3 is 15 residues. The CDR3 bases are TGCGCCAGCACTCCTGGCGGGAGCTACGGGGAGACCCAGTACTTC. Amino acid sequence: CASTPGGSYGETQYF.

With respect to this clone: The germline gene is not matched at one end of the junction; a read error may be the cause. The rearrangement uses TRBV5-1 and TRBJ1-1, with D unresolved. Germline CDR1 and CDR2: SGHRS and YFSETQ. CDR3 length equals 15 residues. The CDR3 sequence is CASSFERAPNSEAFF. DNA of the CDR3: TGCGCCAGCAGCTTCGAGAGGGCCCCGAACTCTGAAGCTTTCTTT.

For the CDR3, the DNA is TGTGCCAGCAGCTCCTTAGGGGGCTCCGGGGGCTCGAGCACTGAAGCTTTCTTT. Translated, it gives CASSSLGGSGGSSTEAFF. This sequence joins TRBV7-3 and TRBJ1-1; 7 nucleotides agree with TRBD1. Germline V gene sequence: CDR1 SGHTA, CDR2 FQGTGA. CDR3 length: 18 residues. J gave up 4 bases and V 4 bases, and 18 bases lay outside the gene matches.

The chain recombines TRBV7-8 with TRBJ1-4; D not certain. Looked up from germline, CDR1 is SGHVS and CDR2 is FQNEAQ. The CDR3 is made up of 13 amino acids. V was shortened by 4 bases and J by 6 bases, with 9 bases between the two germline ends. CDR3 nucleotide sequence: TGTGCCAGCAGCTCCTCCCCCGATGAAAAACTGTTTTTT. Its translation: CASSSSPDEKLFF.

The chain recombines TRBV28 with TRBJ1-6, with D unclear. This CDR3 spans 14 amino acids. Trimming cost V 7 bases and J 2 bases, with 9 bases left between them. CDR1 and CDR2 (germline): MDHEN, SYDVKM. Here the CDR3 DNA reads TGTGCCAGCACCAGGCCCGCCTATAATTCACCCCTCCACTTT. It translates to CASTRPAYNSPLHF.

This rearrangement joins TRBV7-7 to TRBJ2-2; 13 bases are a match to TRBD2. CDR1 is SSHAT, CDR2 FNYEAQ, per germline (reference sequence). The length of the CDR3 is 18 residues. CDR3 coding DNA: TGTGCTGTCGGACTAGCGGGAGACCCACGGGCCGCTACCGGGGAGCTGTTTTTT. Amino acids: CAVGLAGDPRAATGELFF.